This T cell receptor beta chain was documented in a study of CD8+ T cells in alopecia areata (dated by TCRdb to 2016 to 2019). Study-wide context: Treated patients were enrolled in an open-label pilot trial of oral tofacitinib, 5 to 10 mg twice daily, for moderate-to-severe alopecia areata. Patients received tofacitinib for 6 to 18 months and were then followed off drug for 6 months to check for delayed response and recurrence. To study T cell clonal expansion in alopecia areata, the researchers applied high-throughput TCRbeta sequencing to both the C3H/HeJ mouse model and human patients. Human TCRbeta sequencing covered scalp tissue and sorted CD4+ and CD8+ peripheral blood T cells from patchy and totalis/universalis alopecia areata patients and healthy controls. Patients on tofacitinib were biopsied at baseline and after 4 and 24 weeks of treatment, and several of the patients also had a later scalp biopsy. Clonality in the scalp was compared among normal scalp (n=4), patchy alopecia areata scalp (n=8), and alopecia totalis/universalis scalp (n=8). RNA was obtained with the PAXgene miRNA kit for fixed scalp, the miRNeasy kit for PBMCs, and the RNeasy kit for mouse skin. Amplification of TCRbeta CDR3 regions was done by immunoSEQ multiplex PCR using 35 Vbeta forward primers and 13 Jbeta reverse primers.

The CDR3 covers 13 residues, taking in both the cysteine and the phenylalanine. Only the CDR3 portion is preserved as DNA: 39 bases, with reading frame beginning at the first base. V loses 3 bases of germline sequence and J loses 5 bases, and the interval between the two ends is 13 bases. As encoded in the germline V gene (reference sequence), CDR1 is GTSNPN while CDR2 is SVGIG. Results and caveats for the whole study, not just this receptor: Compared with normal scalp, lesional scalp had higher clonality and more expanded CD8+ clones, particularly in alopecia totalis/universalis, a pattern that suggests antigenic drive. Unlike mouse skin, which is dominated by gammadelta T cells, normal human skin has resident alphabeta T cells that are also sequenced, and this complicates analysis of the scalp TCR repertoire. Compared with mice, TCR sequences shared between patients were less clear, possibly partly because of HLA diversity across the patient population.

Lesional scalp punch biopsies and peripheral blood were collected from alopecia areata patients. PBMCs were isolated by density centrifugation and stained for CD3, CD4 and CD8, and CD4+ and CD8+ T cells were sorted on a FACSAria. Library construction relied on the immunoSEQ multiplex PCR assay. RNA was extracted from all samples and reverse transcribed into cDNA as template for TCR sequencing. SuperScript III was used to make first-strand cDNA, primed with a 2:1 mix of oligo-dT and random hexamers. A synthetic immune receptor repertoire was used to gauge amplification bias, and whatever bias remained was removed computationally. The original pipeline was this. Raw reads were preprocessed to remove errors, and CDR3 was defined according to IMGT conventions as the region from the conserved cysteine to phenylalanine. Clonality was calculated as 1 minus Shannon entropy normalized by log2 of the number of productive unique TCRs. Whether scalp clones were CD4 or CD8 was inferred by matching scalp TCRbeta sequences against CD4 and CD8 repertoires sorted from blood. TCRdb provides this immuneACCESS table in a form limited to in-frame rearrangements. Some clones are lacking; in checked studies, under half of them reflect an unresolved V gene, and why the rest are absent is not known. Clone size and V and J calls were adopted from that table, with D and trimming inferred from the DNA. The sample has 75,000 to 100,000 clones on record, 41% of them singletons. The ten most abundant clones make up approximately 1.4% of the sample.

About this clone: What this receptor recognizes is not known. Base qualities are missing; no much larger clone stands one base away.

This sequence uses TRBV30 and TRBJ1-1, with the D gene not clear enough to name. This TCR was recovered from a human donor with alopecia areata. The material sequenced was CD4+ T cells sorted from blood. The DNA sequence is TGTGCCTGGAGGTTTGGCCCTGATACTGAAGCTTTCTTT. It encodes CAWRFGPDTEAFF.